Listed below are T cell receptor beta chains from one sample, sequenced in a study of cytomegalovirus exposure and HLA in healthy donors. Some clones are missing from TCRdb's copy, which holds only in-frame ones; the method was immunoSEQ multiplex PCR. This table holds some 98,000 clones, roughly four fifths found once. Sequenced sample: PBMCs. The source is a female donor in good health and CMV-seronegative. Each CDR3 is given with its conserved first and last residue. Fields, in order: CDR3 length, clone size, J gene, D gene, V gene, CDR3 DNA, CDR3 protein. D genes are given only for firm matches. Where a row states a size, it is once, few, many or the class of an expanded clone; other rows omit it.

16 | NA | TRBJ1-3 | TRBD1 | TRBV9 | TGTGCCAGCAGCGCGTTGGGGGACAGGGATAGAAACACCATATATTTT | CASSALGDRDRNTIYF
13 | NA | TRBJ1-1 | NA | TRBV10-1 | TGCGCCAGCAGTGATGGACAGAACACTGAAGCTTTCTTT | CASSDGQNTEAFF
11 | once | TRBJ1-5 | NA | TRBV19 | TGTGCCAGTCGGGGTGGGCAGCCCCAGCATTTT | CASRGGQPQHF
16 | NA | TRBJ2-3 | NA | TRBV9 | TGTGCCAGCAGCCCCCGCTATCAACCGCCCACAGATACGCAGTATTTT | CASSPRYQPPTDTQYF
12 | few | TRBJ2-1 | TRBD2 | TRBV7-9 | TGTGCCACCCTACTAGCGGGAGACTCCGGGTTCTTC | CATLLAGDSGFF
15 | NA | TRBJ1-4 | NA | TRBV28 | TGTGCCAGCAGTTTAGGAGGGGGAGGGAATGAAAAACTGTTTTTT | CASSLGGGGNEKLFF
13 | NA | TRBJ1-2 | NA | TRBV1 | TGCACCAGCAGTAGAACAGGAATACGCGGCTACACCTTC | CTSSRTGIRGYTF
17 | NA | TRBJ1-1 | NA | TRBV4-1 | TGCGCCAGCAGCCAAGATCCAGGTACCTACATGAACACTGAAGCTTTCTTT | CASSQDPGTYMNTEAFF
15 | NA | TRBJ2-5 | TRBD2 | TRBV5-1 | TGCGCCAGCAGCTCGGGACTAGCGGACCAAGAGACCCAGTACTTC | CASSSGLADQETQYF
15 | NA | TRBJ2-2 | TRBD1 | TRBV7-6 | TGTGCCAGCAGCCTCAGGGGGCCTAACACCGGGGAGCTGTTTTTT | CASSLRGPNTGELFF
16 | NA | TRBJ2-1 | NA | TRBV9 | TGTGCCAGCAGCTCAACCCCCCCCGGCTCCTACAATGAGCAGTTCTTC | CASSSTPPGSYNEQFF
15 | NA | TRBJ2-1 | TRBD2 | TRBV4-3 | TGCGCCAGCAGCCAAGGGTTGACTAGCCTGGCATGGCAGTTCTTC | CASSQGLTSLAWQFF
14 | once | TRBJ1-4 | NA | TRBV27 | TGTGCCAGCAGTTTATATTCCCAGGGCGTAAAACTGTTTTTT | CASSLYSQGVKLFF
19 | few | TRBJ2-5 | TRBD1 | TRBV23-1 | TGCGCCAGCAGTCACCGGGAGACTAACGGGACAGGCCCTAAAGAGACCCAGTACTTC | CASSHRETNGTGPKETQYF
14 | NA | TRBJ2-3 | NA | TRBV11-2 | TGTGCCAGCAGCAAGAATTCAGGGACAGATACGCAGTATTTT | CASSKNSGTDTQYF
15 | NA | TRBJ2-1 | NA | TRBV9 | TGTGCCAGCAGCGTGTATAGTAGCTCCTACAATGAGCAGTTCTTC | CASSVYSSSYNEQFF
17 | NA | TRBJ1-5 | NA | TRBV19 | TGTGCCAGTAGTATTAGGCCTTCCTTAGGGGGCAATCAGCCCCAGCATTTT | CASSIRPSLGGNQPQHF
16 | NA | TRBJ1-5 | NA | TRBV28 | TGTGCCAGCAGACCCCGGACAGTAGATAGCAATCAGCCCCAGCATTTT | CASRPRTVDSNQPQHF
13 | NA | TRBJ1-2 | NA | TRBV6-1 | TGTGCCAGCACACAGGGTGAATTTTATGGCTACACCTTC | CASTQGEFYGYTF
16 | NA | TRBJ2-1 | TRBD1 | TRBV11-3 | TGTGCCAGCAGCTTGTCCAGGGGGACAGGGCACAATGAGCAGTTCTTC | CASSLSRGTGHNEQFF
14 | medium-sized | TRBJ2-7 | TRBD1 | TRBV11-1 | TGTGCCAGCAGGGGGACAGGGGGACTCTACGAGCAGTACTTC | CASRGTGGLYEQYF
14 | NA | TRBJ2-3 | NA | TRBV7-9 | TGTGCCAGCAGCTTAGTAGGGGGACGAGATACGCAGTATTTT | CASSLVGGRDTQYF
14 | NA | TRBJ2-5 | TRBD2 | TRBV2 | TGTGCCACTCAACTCCAAGCGGGGGGGAGGACCCAGTACTTC | CATQLQAGGRTQYF
14 | NA | TRBJ1-3 | NA | TRBV28 | TGTGCCAGCAGAGCCGGGACAAAAGGAAACACCATATATTTT | CASRAGTKGNTIYF
17 | NA | TRBJ2-2 | TRBD2 | TRBV27 | TGTGCCAGCAGTCCACCCCGGGCGGGAGTTCAGACCGGGGAGCTGTTTTTT | CASSPPRAGVQTGELFF
12 | NA | TRBJ1-6 | NA | TRBV9 | TGTGCCAGCAGCGTAATCGATTCACCCCTCCACTTT | CASSVIDSPLHF
16 | NA | TRBJ2-7 | TRBD2 | TRBV15 | TGTGCCACCAGCAGAGCCCCTAGCGGGGCATCCTACGAGCAGTACTTC | CATSRAPSGASYEQYF
14 | NA | TRBJ1-4 | TRBD1 | TRBV6-6 | TGTGCCAGTTCTGGACAGGGGGCTAATGAAAAACTGTTTTTT | CASSGQGANEKLFF
13 | NA | TRBJ1-2 | NA | TRBV6-5 | TGTGCCATCTCGAGGCGGCAGTTCTATGGCTACACCTTC | CAISRRQFYGYTF
16 | NA | TRBJ2-2 | TRBD1 | TRBV4-2 | TGTGCCAGCAGCCAAGCTCCGGGACAGATTTCCGGGGAGCTGTTTTTT | CASSQAPGQISGELFF
14 | NA | TRBJ1-1 | TRBD1 | TRBV6-6 | TGTGCCAGCAGTTACGCTGACCCGACAGGGGGAGCTTTCTTT | CASSYADPTGGAFF
13 | NA | TRBJ1-1 | TRBD1 | TRBV7-9 | TGTGCCAGCACACGACAGGGCGGGACTGAAGCTTTCTTT | CASTRQGGTEAFF
16 | NA | TRBJ2-6 | NA | TRBV19 | TGTGCCAGTAGTGTGCAGGCGCCCTCTGGGGCCAACGTCCTGACTTTC | CASSVQAPSGANVLTF
13 | few | TRBJ2-3 | NA | TRBV7-3 | TGTGCCAGCAGCCCTCCGGGCACAGATACGCAGTATTTT | CASSPPGTDTQYF
15 | NA | TRBJ1-5 | NA | TRBV15 | TGTGCCACCAGCAGCGAACCCAGGATGAATCAGCCCCAGCATTTT | CATSSEPRMNQPQHF
16 | NA | TRBJ1-1 | TRBD1 | TRBV5-6 | TGTGCCAGCAGCTTGGGGGACAGGGGATTCAACACTGAAGCTTTCTTT | CASSLGDRGFNTEAFF
17 | NA | TRBJ2-1 | TRBD2 | TRBV4-2 | TGTGCCAGCAGCCCAAGGACTAGCGGAGGGGGGATCAATGAGCAGTTCTTC | CASSPRTSGGGINEQFF
14 | NA | TRBJ2-3 | TRBD1 | TRBV30 | TGTGCCTGGATCCGGACAGGGAGCACAGATACGCAGTATTTT | CAWIRTGSTDTQYF
16 | few | TRBJ1-6 | NA | TRBV10-3 | TGTGCCATCAGTGAGTCAGGGGGACACAATAATTCACCCCTCCACTTT | CAISESGGHNNSPLHF
16 | NA | TRBJ2-2 | TRBD1 | TRBV7-2 | TGTGCCAGCAGCTTAGCGAGACAGGGTTACACCGGGGAGCTGTTTTTT | CASSLARQGYTGELFF
14 | NA | TRBJ2-7 | NA | TRBV7-3 | TGTGCCAGCAGCCCGCGGGGCAGCTCCTACGAGCAGTACTTC | CASSPRGSSYEQYF
15 | NA | TRBJ2-6 | NA | TRBV5-1 | TGCGCCAGCAGCTTGGACGGGGTTGGGGCCAACGTCCTGACTTTC | CASSLDGVGANVLTF
14 | NA | TRBJ2-3 | NA | TRBV7-9 | TGTGCCAGCAGCTTTAGCGCCAGCACAGATACGCAGTATTTT | CASSFSASTDTQYF
13 | NA | TRBJ1-2 | NA | TRBV29-1 | TGCAGCGCCTGGAGTATGGATCACTATGGCTACACCTTC | CSAWSMDHYGYTF
14 | once | TRBJ2-1 | NA | TRBV6-5 | TGTGCCAGCAGTTACGTTGACAGAGCGAATGAGCAGTTCTTC | CASSYVDRANEQFF